This TCR beta chain was retrieved from a study of blood T cell repertoires in COVID-19. As for the study in general: Acute-phase and convalescent COVID-19 samples originated in the United States, Italy and Spain. PBMCs, B-cell-depleted T cells, or T cells provided the cDNA or gDNA that made up the material.

Germline CDR1 and CDR2: SGHDT and YYEEEE. V was shortened by 0 bases and J by 7 bases, with 14 bases between the two germline ends. The CDR3 has 16 residues. Under the authors' procedure: Amplified reference gene primers provided the basis for estimating nucleated cell counts. Produced via immunoSEQ multiplex PCR; TCRdb's table is partial and in-frame only. V, J and clone size are those of that table, while D and trimming were read from the DNA. This table has about 230,000 clones, 80% to 85% appearing once. This TCR came from a man aged 50-60 years with active or convalescent COVID-19. Sequenced: peripheral blood. This rearrangement joins TRBV5-6 to TRBJ1-6, with D possibly TRBD1 on 6 matching bases. Here the CDR3 DNA reads TGTGCCAGCAGCTTGGCCGGGCCAACAGGGAATTCACCCCTCCACTTT. Translated, it gives CASSLAGPTGNSPLHF.